This T cell receptor beta chain originates from a study of blood T cell repertoires in COVID-19 (dated by TCRdb to the early 2020s). Concerning the study at large: Collaborator samples came from the United States, Italy and Spain and covered acute and convalescent phases of COVID-19. The prospective study material was composed of cDNA or gDNA derived from T cells, B-cell-depleted T cells, or PBMCs. Deeply sampled blood TCRbeta repertoires from subjects exposed to, actively infected with, or recovered from COVID-19 were included in the dataset. A freely available public database, intended as a resource for researchers studying the immune response to SARS-CoV-2, is where the repertoires were released. The samples were drawn from the first 160 participants of the ongoing ImmuneRACE study and from 1,254 subjects provided by 6 global collaborators. The sample metadata nearly always contained a de-identified subject ID, COVID-19 status, age in years and sex. Where available, HLA class I and class II types were obtained from metadata supplied by the sample provider rather than from assay-based typing. Overall results and qualifications from the work: Clinical and demographic metadata were provided uncurated, with the amount varying by source and participant.

TCRbeta CDR3 regions were amplified from genomic DNA using the immunoSEQ Assay, a bias-controlled multiplex PCR. Per the source publication's procedure: Within the assay, amplification of reference gene primers was used to estimate how many nucleated cells each sample contained. To quantify the absolute abundance of each unique TCRbeta CDR3 rearrangement, sequence reads were collapsed and filtered. For each sample, productive Simpson clonality was calculated as the square root of Simpson's diversity index over productive rearrangements. TCRdb retrieved this table from immuneACCESS and kept in-frame rearrangements only. Not all clones are present; in checked studies, unresolved V genes account for under half, and no reason is known for the remainder. V and J calls and clone size follow that table, whereas D and trimming were derived from the DNA. The sample has under 75,000 clones on record, roughly 77% of them singletons. Of the sample, about a sixth falls within the top ten clones.

Collaborating institutions collected whole blood in K2EDTA tubes following their own protocols. Collaborator samples were shipped for TCRbeta analysis as frozen whole blood, isolated PBMCs, or DNA extracted from either sample type. Of note for this clone: Its binding antigen is unknown. No much larger clonotype is one base removed from it; base qualities were not supplied.

Sequenced sample: peripheral blood. This clonotype was obtained from an elderly man with acute or convalescent COVID-19.

CDR3 reads: CASSLTGFGYTF. The bases read TGTGCCAGCAGCTTAACAGGGTTTGGCTACACCTTC. The chain links TRBV5-8 with TRBJ1-2; a weak D assignment points to TRBD1 (6 bases agree). The CDR3 starts with the cysteine, ends with the phenylalanine, and has 12 residues. Just the 36-base CDR3 DNA is kept, in frame starting at base 1. The germline V gene supplies CDR1 SGHTS and CDR2 YDEGEE. V and J are truncated by 2 bases and 7 bases respectively, leaving an intervening sequence of 9 bases.